This TCR beta chain derives from a study of T cell responses to AZD1222 COVID-19 vaccine. General observations from the study: Spike-specific TCR breadth and depth went up after people got two AZD1222 doses.

The germline CDR1 and CDR2 sequences are SGHRS and YFSETQ. The CDR3 has 15 residues. Deletions cut 0 bases from V and 3 bases from J, with 12 bases between. Sequenced by immunoSEQ multiplex PCR; TCRdb stores in-frame clones only, minus some. The sample includes 120,000 to 150,000 clones, 93% of them seen just once. To note about this clone: Its matching antigen is unknown.

The input for sequencing was peripheral blood, taken on day 0 of AZD1222 vaccination. The genes are TRBV5-1 and TRBJ1-2; possible D gene TRBD1, 6 bases. This receptor was obtained from an adult in good health. The CDR3 region is CASSLDGRGDYGYTF. The CDR3 DNA is TGCGCCAGCAGCTTGGATGGTAGGGGGGACTATGGCTACACCTTC.